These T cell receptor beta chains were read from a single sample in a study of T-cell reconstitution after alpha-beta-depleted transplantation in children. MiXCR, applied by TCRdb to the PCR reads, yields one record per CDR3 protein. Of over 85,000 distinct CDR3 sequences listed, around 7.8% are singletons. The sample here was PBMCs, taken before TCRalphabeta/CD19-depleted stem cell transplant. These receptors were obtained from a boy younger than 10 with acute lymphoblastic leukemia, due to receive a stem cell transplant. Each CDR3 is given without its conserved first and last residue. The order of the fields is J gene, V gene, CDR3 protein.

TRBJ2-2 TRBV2 ASKGGGASTGELF
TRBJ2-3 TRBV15 ATSAPGTSATHTQY
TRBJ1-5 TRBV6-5 ASSLDSNQPQH
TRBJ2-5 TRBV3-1 ASSQELAGEQETQY
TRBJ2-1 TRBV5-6 ASRGTSGGASERAIYNEQF
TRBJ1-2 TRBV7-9 ASSLEGGAGGGYT
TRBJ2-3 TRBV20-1 SARDTSGGARIDTQY
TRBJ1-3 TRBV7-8 ASSPSPGNTIY
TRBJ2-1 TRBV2 ASSEPLAGTLDEQF
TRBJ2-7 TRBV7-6 ASSLHTGYEQY
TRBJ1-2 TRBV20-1 SALLGSQTGQGNAYGYT
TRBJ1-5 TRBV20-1 SARGGASNQPQH
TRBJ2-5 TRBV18 ASSRRLAGAETQY
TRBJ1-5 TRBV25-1 ASSEGGQPQH
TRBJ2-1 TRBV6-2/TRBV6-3 ASSYLLTSGGPPTYNEQF
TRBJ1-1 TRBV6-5 ASSYSTGSRGETEAF
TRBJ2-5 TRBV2 ASTRGGGGREETQY
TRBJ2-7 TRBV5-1 ASSADTTMDEQY
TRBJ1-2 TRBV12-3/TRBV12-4 ASSQGGRGYT
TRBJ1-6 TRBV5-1 ASSPGPHGENSPLH
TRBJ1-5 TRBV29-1 SVGGTTSNQPQH
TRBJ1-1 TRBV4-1 ASSQGGLLNTEAF
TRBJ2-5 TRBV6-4 ASSDSIAGGLQETQY
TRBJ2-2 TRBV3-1 ASTPEGDTGELF
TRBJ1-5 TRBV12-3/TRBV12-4 ASSPEGVGSQPQH